The entry below describes one T cell receptor beta chain. Using immunoSEQ multiplex PCR, the repertoire was profiled, and TCRdb retains in-frame clones only, with some absent. The data hold fewer than 200,000 clones, with 90% to 95% observed a single time. The data stem from a study of control samples from healthy donors and cancer patients. The clonotype was recovered from a woman in her sixties in good health. Material: blood.

CDR3 protein: CASSLLTGGVGTEAFF. The CDR3 bases are TGTGCCAGCAGCTTATTAACAGGGGGCGTTGGGACTGAAGCTTTCTTT. This chain links TRBV7-2 with TRBJ1-1, with 9 positions matching TRBD1. Germline V gives CDR1 SGHTA, CDR2 FQGNSA. J lost 5 bases, V lost 2 bases, and 9 bases had no gene match. The CDR3 is 16 residues long.